This T cell receptor (beta chain) was obtained from a study of CD8 T cells in Susac syndrome. Notes on the study in general: The study's TCR sequencing and HLA analysis covered a relatively small number of individuals, and the study acknowledged this.

CD8+ and CD4+ blood T cells underwent TCR beta sequencing. Through negative isolation, CD4+ and CD8+ T cells were obtained, while TEMRA cells were enriched using FACS. Details on this clonotype: Its target is not known.

The germline gives CDR1 SEHNR, CDR2 FQNEAQ (reference sequence). The V and J ends lost 4 bases and 0 bases, in that order; junction bases with no gene match: 4. The CDR3 contains 15 residues. cDNA came from roughly 0.53 to 1 ug RNA primed by random hexamers. The immunoSEQ assay covered 54 Vbeta and 13 Jbeta segments for CDR3. MiXCR was run by TCRdb on the immunoSEQ multiplex PCR reads, yielding one entry per CDR3 protein. This table holds about 73,000 distinct CDR3 sequences, just under 95% found once. The clonotype was recovered from a human donor with multiple sclerosis. Sequencing was done on a sample of CD8+ T cells from PBMCs. This rearrangement joins TRBV7-9 to TRBJ2-3, with 7 bases matching TRBD1. The CDR3 DNA reads as TGTGCCAGCAGCTCCGGACAGGAGAGCACAGATACGCAGTATTTT. As protein: CASSSGQESTDTQYF.